This T cell receptor (beta chain) was sequenced for a study of T cells in localized non-small cell lung cancer. The CDR3 spans 15 residues. Germline V gene lookup returns CDR1 LNHDA and CDR2 SQIVND (reference sequence). With 6 bases clipped from V and 5 bases from J, the junction kept 4 bases outside the gene matches. Clones were read by immunoSEQ multiplex PCR, and TCRdb kept only the in-frame ones, dropping some. Counted here are roughly 61,000 clones, roughly 76% occurring once; the ten biggest clones make up around 4.7%. Source: PBMCs, taken before any cancer treatment. The sequence derives from a man aged 35 to 69 with stage II lung adenocarcinoma. The chain recombines TRBV19 with TRBJ2-1; 13 bases are a match to TRBD2. The CDR3 region has the DNA TGTGCCAGTAGGGGGACTAGCGGGAATCACAATGAGCAGTTCTTC. Protein: CASRGTSGNHNEQFF. The complete variable domain, with remaining parts taken from reference TRBV19 and TRBJ2-1, reads DGGITQSPKYLFRKEGQNVTLSCEQNLNHDAMYWYRQDPGQGLRLIYYSQIVNDFQKGDIAEGYSVSREKKESFPLTVTSAQKNPTAFYLCASRGTSGNHNEQFFGPGTRLTVL.